This TCR beta chain originates from a study of cytomegalovirus exposure and HLA in healthy donors. V lost 7 bases and J lost 1, with 16 bases in between. CDR1 SGHVS and CDR2 FQNEAQ come from the germline V gene. This CDR3 has 15 residues. This clone was seen only once. Its matching antigen is unknown. Findings of the study overall: Reportedly, HLA-A and HLA-B alleles of most subjects were accurately predicted from TCR beta. The authors considered a cluster of highly shared sequence variants likely to be a sequencing artifact. Rarity characterized most TCR sequences, yet some public TCRs appeared in many donors.

Primers for the PCR totalled 60 Vbeta and 13 Jbeta. Some clones are missing from TCRdb's copy, which holds only in-frame ones; the method was immunoSEQ multiplex PCR. The data hold roughly 60,000 clones, with about 83% observed a single time. The origin of this receptor is a man aged 25 to 40 in good health and CMV-seronegative. Sequenced sample: PBMCs. The genes are TRBV7-8 and TRBJ1-1; possibly TRBD1 for D (6 bases). The CDR3 DNA is TGTGCCAGCACCTCCTTTAGGGGGAAGAACACTGAAGCTTTCTTT. Its translation is CASTSFRGKNTEAFF.